This T cell receptor beta chain was documented in a study of blood T cell repertoires in COVID-19. Turning to the study itself: The study drew acute and convalescent COVID-19 samples from the United States, Italy and Spain. Nucleic acid was either cDNA or gDNA, and it came from T cells, B-cell-depleted T cells, or PBMCs.

CDR3 length: 16 amino acids. Trimming removed 4 bases from V and 5 bases from J; junction bases left unmatched: 6. Germline CDR1 reads SGHRS; CDR2 reads YFSETQ. Only in-frame clones appear in the TCRdb table, and some are missing; sequencing was by immunoSEQ multiplex PCR. The sample carries some 170,000 clones, roughly 89% recorded once. The TCR originated in a woman aged 45-65 years with acute or convalescent COVID-19. Input material: peripheral blood. This chain uses TRBV5-1 with TRBJ2-3; 14 bases fit TRBD2. CDR3 sequence reads: CASSPGTSGRLDTQYF. CDR3 DNA sequence: TGCGCCAGCAGCCCCGGGACTAGCGGGAGATTAGATACGCAGTATTTT.